This entry is about one T cell receptor (beta chain). As yet, its antigen is unknown. These data belong to a study of cytomegalovirus exposure and HLA in healthy donors. Separation from the roughly 670-subject first cohort characterized the roughly 130-subject validation cohort, to which the donors belonged. The study's findings and limits: Cytomegalovirus status, reportedly, was diagnosed with high specificity and sensitivity by the classifier. Specific recognition of CMV antigens was confirmed in vitro for three chains (all CMV-associated).

This CDR3 is built from 15 residues. Trimming took off 6 bases at V and 6 bases at J, with 18 bases between the two ends. Germline CDR1 is SGHVS and CDR2 is FQNEAQ. The data were produced by immunoSEQ multiplex PCR, yet TCRdb's version contains in-frame clones alone and is incomplete. The sample comprises approximately 200,000 clones, about nine tenths of which are singletons, and approximately 1% rests with the top ten. This TCR came from a woman aged 18-30 years in good health and CMV-seronegative. The genes are TRBV7-8 and TRBJ1-3; weak D call: TRBD1 (5 bases). Sequencing used PBMCs. The CDR3 DNA reads TGTGCCAGCAGTATCCACGACAGCACCGAAAACACCATATATTTT. Protein: CASSIHDSTENTIYF.